A single sample is the source of the 11 T cell receptor beta chains below, sequenced in a study of shared clonotypes between healthy human individuals. Sequencing was performed with immunoSEQ multiplex PCR; in TCRdb, only in-frame clones are kept and a portion is missing. This sample carries some 2,500,000 clones, over 85% of them seen once, and the ten largest clones take 0.36%. Sequencing input: naive CD4+ T cells from PBMCs. Subset given: CD45RA+ positively selected. These receptor sequences come from a man aged 18 to 29 in good health. Some clones in this sample may be carry-over from other donors' samples.

This sequence joins TRBV12-5 and TRBJ2-1; TRBD1 agrees at 8 bases. The CDR3 runs to 13 residues. Trimming cost V 7 bases and J 7 bases; bases outside gene matches: 6. Germline V gene data show CDR1 as LGHNT and CDR2 as FRNRAP. The CDR3 DNA sequence: TGTGCTAGTGCTCAGGGGGCTGGTAATGAGCAGTTCTTC. Protein sequence: CASAQGAGNEQFF.

The chain employs TRBV28 and TRBJ1-2; unclear D gene. Trimming removed 6 bases from V and 5 bases from J, with 13 bases in between. The CDR3 covers 13 residues. From germline, CDR1 is MDHEN and CDR2 SYDVKM. CDR3 DNA: TGTGCCAGCAGCTCCCTACCCCTTTATGGCTACACCTTC. It yields the protein CASSSLPLYGYTF.

The V gene is TRBV2, the J gene TRBJ1-1; D might be TRBD1 (6 bases). The CDR3 spans 11 residues. Germline values: CDR1 SNHLY, CDR2 FYNNEI. Between the trimmed V and J ends, which lost 4 bases and 11 bases, there was a span of 11 bases. CDR3 region: CASSVPGDAFF. The CDR3 coding sequence is TGTGCCAGCAGTGTGCCAGGGGACGCTTTCTTT.

This clone was found a few times. The chain employs TRBV9 and TRBJ2-1, with TRBD2 identical over 8 bases. Germline CDR1 is SGDLS and CDR2 is YYNGEE. The CDR3 is 15 residues long. The junction had 9 bases not matched to a gene; V was cut back by 1 base and J by 9 bases. In DNA, the CDR3 is TGTGCCAGCAGCGTACTGAGCGGGAGTATGATTGAGCAGTTCTTC. As protein: CASSVLSGSMIEQFF.

This chain uses TRBV6-1 with TRBJ2-6, with D hard to call. Trimming took 2 bases from V and 4 from J, leaving 9 bases between them. The germline V gene encodes CDR1 MNHNS and CDR2 SASEGT. The CDR3 has 15 residues. CDR3 protein: CASSELSFGANVLTF. CDR3 DNA: TGTGCCAGCAGTGAACTCTCTTTCGGGGCCAACGTCCTGACTTTC.

The chain joins TRBV28 to TRBJ1-5; D is ambiguous. The CDR3 runs 14 residues. Trimming took 5 bases from V and 2 from J, leaving 10 bases between them. In germline, CDR1 is MDHEN, CDR2 SYDVKM. In nucleotides, the CDR3 is TGTGCCAGCAGTCCACGGTACGGCAATCAGCCCCAGCATTTT. This sequence encodes CASSPRYGNQPQHF.

CDR3 bases: TGTGCCAGCTCTGACGGACAGGGGGCAAATGAGCAGTTCTTC. Translation gives CASSDGQGANEQFF. The J gene is TRBJ2-1, the V gene TRBV6-6; 11 bases align to TRBD1. The germline V gene encodes CDR1 MNHNY and CDR2 SVGAGI (reference sequence). The CDR3 runs to 14 residues. V dropped 8 bases and J dropped 7; count of bases not matched to a gene: 7.

The chain recombines TRBV11-2 with TRBJ2-1, with D perhaps being TRBD1 or TRBD2 (6 bases each). With 5 bases removed from V and 7 bases from J, the gap between germline ends came to 15 bases. CDR3 size: 14 residues. The germline V gene has CDR1 SGHAT and CDR2 FQNNGV. CDR3 bases: TGTGCCAGCAGCCCGACGACGGGGGCAAATGAGCAGTTCTTC. Amino acid sequence: CASSPTTGANEQFF.

The rearrangement links TRBV4-1 to TRBJ2-2; the D is unclear. Germline V CDR1 and CDR2: MGHRA, YSYEKL. The CDR3 is made up of 13 amino acids. Trimming pared 3 bases from V and 4 bases from J, leaving 6 bases between. The CDR3 bases are TGCGCCAGCAGCCAGGGTCTCACCGGGGAGCTGTTTTTT. Translated, it gives CASSQGLTGELFF.

On this clone: Other nucleotide sequences in the sample specify the same CDR3. The chain combines TRBV29-1 with TRBJ1-1; D not certain. Germline CDR1 SQVTM, CDR2 ANQGSEA. Trimming took 6 bases from V and 1 from J, leaving 6 bases between them. CDR3 length equals 11 residues. CDR3 sequence (DNA): TGCAGCGTACGGGGGAACACTGAAGCTTTCTTT. Amino acids: CSVRGNTEAFF. The full variable domain, with the rest looked up from reference TRBV29-1 and TRBJ1-1, is SAVISQKPSRDICQRGTSLTIQCQVDSQVTMMFWYRQQPGQSLTLIATANQGSEATYESGFVIDKFPISRPNLTFSTLTVSNMSPEDSSIYLCSVRGNTEAFFGQGTRLTVV.

The chain employs TRBV5-4 and TRBJ2-2; D not certain. This CDR3 region has 12 residues. V lost 4 bases to trimming and J lost 6 bases, with 7 bases between them. Germline V CDR1 and CDR2: SGHNT, YYREEE (reference sequence). In DNA, the CDR3 is TGTGCCAGCAGCCGTGTTTCCGGGGAGCTGTTTTTT. It is translated as CASSRVSGELFF. Variable domain in full (rest from reference TRBV5-4 and TRBJ2-2): ETGVTQSPTHLIKTRGQQVTLRCSSQSGHNTVSWYQQALGQGPQFIFQYYREEENGRGNFPPRFSGLQFPNYSSELNVNALELDDSALYLCASSRVSGELFFGEGSRLTVL.